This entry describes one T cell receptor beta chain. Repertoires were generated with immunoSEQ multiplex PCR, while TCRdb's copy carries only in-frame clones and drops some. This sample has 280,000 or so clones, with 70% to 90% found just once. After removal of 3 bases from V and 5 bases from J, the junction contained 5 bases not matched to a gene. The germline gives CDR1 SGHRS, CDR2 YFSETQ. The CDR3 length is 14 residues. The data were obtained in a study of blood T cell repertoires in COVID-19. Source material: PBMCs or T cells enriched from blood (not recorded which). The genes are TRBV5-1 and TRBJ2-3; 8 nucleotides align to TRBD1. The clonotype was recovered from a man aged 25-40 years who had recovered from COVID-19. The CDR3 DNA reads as TGCGCCAGCAGCTCCGGACAGGGTAAAGATACGCAGTATTTT. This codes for CASSSGQGKDTQYF.